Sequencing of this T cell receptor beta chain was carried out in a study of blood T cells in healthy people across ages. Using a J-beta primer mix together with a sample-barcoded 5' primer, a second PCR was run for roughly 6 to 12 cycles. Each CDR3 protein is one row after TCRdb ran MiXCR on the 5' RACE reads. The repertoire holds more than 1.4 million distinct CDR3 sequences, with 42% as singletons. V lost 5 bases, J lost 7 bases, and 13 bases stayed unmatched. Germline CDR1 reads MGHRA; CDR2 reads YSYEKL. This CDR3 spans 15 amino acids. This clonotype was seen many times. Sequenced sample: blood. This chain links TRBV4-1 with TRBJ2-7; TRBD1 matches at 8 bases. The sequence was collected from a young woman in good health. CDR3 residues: CASSTPQGAAIEQYF. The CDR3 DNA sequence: TGCGCCAGCAGCACCCCCCAGGGGGCTGCGATTGAGCAGTACTTC.